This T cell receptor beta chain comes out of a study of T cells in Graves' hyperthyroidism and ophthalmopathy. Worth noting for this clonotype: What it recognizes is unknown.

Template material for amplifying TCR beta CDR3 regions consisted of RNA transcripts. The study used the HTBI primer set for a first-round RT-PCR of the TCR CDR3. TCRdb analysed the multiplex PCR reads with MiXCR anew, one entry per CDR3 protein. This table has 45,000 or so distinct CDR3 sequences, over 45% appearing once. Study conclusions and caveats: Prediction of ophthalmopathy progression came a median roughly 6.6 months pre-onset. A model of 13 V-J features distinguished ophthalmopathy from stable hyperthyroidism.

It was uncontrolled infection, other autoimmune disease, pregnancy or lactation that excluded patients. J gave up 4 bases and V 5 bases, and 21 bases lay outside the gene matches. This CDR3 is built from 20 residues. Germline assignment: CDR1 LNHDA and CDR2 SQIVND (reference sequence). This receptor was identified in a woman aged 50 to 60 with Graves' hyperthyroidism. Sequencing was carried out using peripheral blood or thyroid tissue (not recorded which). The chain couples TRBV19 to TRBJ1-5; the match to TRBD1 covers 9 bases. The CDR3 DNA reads TGTGCCAGTAGTGTTCAAACCGTTATAAGGGACAGGGCTTCGAATCAGCCCCAGCATTTT. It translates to CASSVQTVIRDRASNQPQHF.